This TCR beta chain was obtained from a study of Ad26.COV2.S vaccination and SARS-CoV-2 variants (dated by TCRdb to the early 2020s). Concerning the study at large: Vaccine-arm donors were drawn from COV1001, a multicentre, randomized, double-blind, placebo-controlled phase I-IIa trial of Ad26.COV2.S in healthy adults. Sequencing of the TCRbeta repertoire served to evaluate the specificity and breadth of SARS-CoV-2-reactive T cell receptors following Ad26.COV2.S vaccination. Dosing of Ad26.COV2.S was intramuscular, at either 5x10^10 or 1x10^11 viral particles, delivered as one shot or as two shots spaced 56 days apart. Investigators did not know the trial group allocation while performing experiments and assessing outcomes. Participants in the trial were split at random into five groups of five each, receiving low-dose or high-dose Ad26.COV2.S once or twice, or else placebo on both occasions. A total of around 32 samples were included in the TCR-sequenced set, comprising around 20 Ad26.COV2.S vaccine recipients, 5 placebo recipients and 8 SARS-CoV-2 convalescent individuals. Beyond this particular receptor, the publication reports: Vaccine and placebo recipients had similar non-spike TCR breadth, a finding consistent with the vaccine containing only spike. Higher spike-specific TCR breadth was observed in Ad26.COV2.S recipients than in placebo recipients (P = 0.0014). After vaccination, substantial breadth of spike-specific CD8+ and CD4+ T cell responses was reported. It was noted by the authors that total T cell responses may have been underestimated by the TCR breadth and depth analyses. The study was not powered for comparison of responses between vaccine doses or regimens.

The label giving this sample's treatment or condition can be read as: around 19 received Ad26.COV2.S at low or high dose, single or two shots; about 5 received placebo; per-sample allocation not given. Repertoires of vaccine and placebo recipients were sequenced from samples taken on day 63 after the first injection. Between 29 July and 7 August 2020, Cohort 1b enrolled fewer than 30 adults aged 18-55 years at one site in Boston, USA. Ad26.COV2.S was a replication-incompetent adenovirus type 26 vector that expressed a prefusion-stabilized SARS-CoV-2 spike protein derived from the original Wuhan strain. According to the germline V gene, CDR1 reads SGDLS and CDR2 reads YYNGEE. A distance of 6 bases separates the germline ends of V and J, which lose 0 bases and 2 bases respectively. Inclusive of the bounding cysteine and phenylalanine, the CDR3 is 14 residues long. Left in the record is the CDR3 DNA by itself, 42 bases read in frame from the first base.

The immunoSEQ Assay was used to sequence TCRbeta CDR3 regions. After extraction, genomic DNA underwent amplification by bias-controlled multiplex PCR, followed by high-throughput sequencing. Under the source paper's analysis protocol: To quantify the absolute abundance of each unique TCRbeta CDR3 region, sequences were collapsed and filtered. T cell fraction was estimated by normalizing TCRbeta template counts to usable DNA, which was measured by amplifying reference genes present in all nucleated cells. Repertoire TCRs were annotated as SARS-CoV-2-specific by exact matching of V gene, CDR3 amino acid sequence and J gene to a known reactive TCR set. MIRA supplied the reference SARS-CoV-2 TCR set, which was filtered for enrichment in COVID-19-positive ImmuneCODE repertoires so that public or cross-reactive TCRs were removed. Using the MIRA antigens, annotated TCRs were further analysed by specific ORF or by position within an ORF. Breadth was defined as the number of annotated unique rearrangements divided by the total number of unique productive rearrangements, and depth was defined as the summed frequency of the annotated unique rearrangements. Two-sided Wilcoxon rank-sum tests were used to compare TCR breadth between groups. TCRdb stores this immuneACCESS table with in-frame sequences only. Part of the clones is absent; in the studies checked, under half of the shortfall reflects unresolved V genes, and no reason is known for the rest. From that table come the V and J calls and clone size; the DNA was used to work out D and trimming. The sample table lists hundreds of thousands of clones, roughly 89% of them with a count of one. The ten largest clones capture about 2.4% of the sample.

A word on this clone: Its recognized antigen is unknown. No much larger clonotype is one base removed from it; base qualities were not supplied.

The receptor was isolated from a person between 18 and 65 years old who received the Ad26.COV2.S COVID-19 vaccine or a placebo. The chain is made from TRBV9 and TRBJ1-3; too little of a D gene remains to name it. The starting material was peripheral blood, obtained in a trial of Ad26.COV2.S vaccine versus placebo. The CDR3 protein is CASSVDTAGNTIYF. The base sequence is TGTGCCAGCAGCGTAGATACGGCTGGAAACACCATATATTTT.